This T cell receptor (beta chain) was retrieved from a study of blood T cell repertoires in COVID-19. Whole-study context: Acute and convalescent COVID-19 samples came from the United States, Italy and Spain.

The length of the CDR3 is 16 residues. J gave up 4 bases and V 5 bases, and 9 bases lay outside the gene matches. Per germline, CDR1 SGHVS and CDR2 FQNEAQ. As originally analysed: By means of reference gene primer amplification, nucleated cell counts were estimated. The assay was immunoSEQ multiplex PCR, and TCRdb's table has in-frame clones only and misses some. From that table come the V and J calls and clone size; the DNA was used to work out D and trimming. The sample contains about 480,000 clones, roughly 90% of which appear only once. The chain carries TRBV7-8 and TRBJ2-1; 9 bases align to TRBD2. The sequenced sample was PBMCs or T cells enriched from blood (not recorded which). The clonotype comes from a woman in her thirties or forties who had recovered from COVID-19. This chain's CDR3 is CASSGGLAGGYNEQFF. CDR3 nucleotides: TGTGCCAGCAGCGGGGGGCTGGCGGGAGGGTACAATGAGCAGTTCTTC.